Given below is one TCR beta chain in context. This clonotype is considered medium-sized (0.01 to 0.1%). The antigen this receptor binds is unknown. Because the CDR3's place on the DNA is in doubt, the DNA is left out and the CDR3 is given as listed by TCRdb. This sample stems from a study. Instrument used: Illumina MiSeq. The raw public data were reprocessed by TCRdb itself: fastp quality trimming at Q25, MiXCR clonotype calling, in-frame beta chains only. Duplicate CDR3 protein sequences are folded into a single record with the most common DNA and genes. Within this sample are approximately 4,500 distinct CDR3 sequences, with 8.1% of them counted one time only. The top ten constitute around 10% of the sample. The CDR3 numbers 19 residues from cysteine through phenylalanine.

The TCR comes from a human donor with rheumatoid arthritis. The sequenced sample was CD4+ T cells from synovial fluid. The rearrangement joined TRBV21-1 to TRBJ2-3; TRBD1, the table's D call, lacks a check against the DNA. TRBV21-1 constitutes a pseudogene. The encoded CDR3 is CASSKDPLIVGGGADTQYF.